The clone carrying this TCR beta chain was seen a handful of times. Its matching antigen is unknown. Unique molecular identifiers were present in the TCR beta cDNA libraries. MiXCR, applied by TCRdb to the PCR reads, yields one record per CDR3 protein. In the table there are hundreds of thousands of distinct CDR3 sequences, approximately 60% of which are singletons. Germline values: CDR1 SQVTM, CDR2 ANQGSEA. Trimming stripped 4 bases from V and 0 bases from J, with 11 bases between. The length of the CDR3 is 14 residues. This entry is derived from a study of post-analysis software for immune sequencing data. Broader study findings: The study found TRBV5-6, TRBV5-1 and TRBV20-1 among about five TRBV segments more frequent in patients than controls.

The receptor was isolated from a girl aged 2 to 10 with multiple sclerosis. The sequenced sample was blood. The chain joins TRBV29-1 to TRBJ2-3; unclear D gene. CDR3 sequence (DNA): TGCAGCGTTGCAGCCACCTATAGCACAGATACGCAGTATTTT. Encoded protein: CSVAATYSTDTQYF.